These T cell receptor beta chains were read from a single sample in a study of PD-1 blockade in classical Hodgkin lymphoma. Profiled with immunoSEQ multiplex PCR; TCRdb holds only in-frame clones, not every one. The sample holds about 60,000 clones, approximately 94% seen once. Sequences were derived from peripheral blood mononuclear cells (PBMCs), sampled before the fourth cycle of nivolumab. The receptors here all came from a human donor with classical Hodgkin lymphoma. The CDR3 runs from the conserved cysteine through the conserved F or W. D genes are given only for firm matches. The listing skips clone size in some rows; elsewhere it reads once, few, many or a size class.

- | TRBJ1-6 | TRBV9 | TRBD1 | TGTGCCAGCAGCGTAGAGCCCTCCGGGACAGGGTTTGTCGGCTATAATTCACCCCTCCACTTT | CASSVEPSGTGFVGYNSPLHF
- | TRBJ1-1 | TRBV6-9 | - | TGCGCCATAGAACGGGTCCGGCCAAACACTGAAGCTTTCTTT | CAIERVRPNTEAFF
once | TRBJ2-2 | TRBV7-9 | TRBD1 | TGTGCCAGCAGCCATCAGGGACAGGGGAGAGGTGGCGGGGAGCTGTTTTTT | CASSHQGQGRGGGELFF
few | TRBJ2-7 | TRBV4-1 | - | TGCGCCAGCAGCCAAGGGATAACGGGAGCCCTCACCTACGAGCAGTACTTC | CASSQGITGALTYEQYF
- | TRBJ2-4 | TRBV27 | - | TGTGCCAGCAGTTCGCGGCCAGATATCTTTCAGTACTTC | CASSSRPDIFQYF
- | TRBJ2-2 | TRBV28 | - | TGTGCCAGCCGACGGGGGGCCACGGGGGAGCTGTTTTTT | CASRRGATGELFF
- | TRBJ1-2 | TRBV7-9 | TRBD1 | TGTGCCAGCAGCTTAGTGCGCCGGGACAGGGGGCGGGATGGCTACACCTTC | CASSLVRRDRGRDGYTF
- | TRBJ2-1 | TRBV6-1 | - | TGTGCCAGCAGTGACGGGGGGCTTTCCTACAATGAGCAGTTCTTC | CASSDGGLSYNEQFF
- | TRBJ2-7 | TRBV28 | TRBD2 | TGTGCCAGCAGTCCCCGACTAGCGGGAGGGCGATACGAGCAGTACTTC | CASSPRLAGGRYEQYF
few | TRBJ2-2 | TRBV6-6 | - | TGTGCCGGGAAAGGACAGTCGAACACCGGGGAGCTGTTTTTT | CAGKGQSNTGELFF
- | TRBJ2-7 | TRBV10-3 | - | TGTGCCATCAGTGAGTCAGACTCCTACGAGCAGTACTTC | CAISESDSYEQYF
- | TRBJ1-1 | TRBV5-8 | TRBD1 | TGTGCCAGCAGCTTGGCCCGGACAGGGAGGACTGAAGCTTTCTTT | CASSLARTGRTEAFF
- | TRBJ2-4 | TRBV6-6 | TRBD2 | TGTGCCAGCAGTTACTCGAGGTCGAGCGGGGAAAACATTCAGTACTTC | CASSYSRSSGENIQYF
- | TRBJ2-3 | TRBV2 | - | TGTGCCAGCAGTGAAGAAGTAGGAGGGGAGGAAAAGACAGATACGCAGTATTTT | CASSEEVGGEEKTDTQYF
- | TRBJ2-1 | TRBV4-1 | - | TGCGCCAGCAGCCAAGATGACCTTTGGGATGAGCAGTTCTTC | CASSQDDLWDEQFF
- | TRBJ1-1 | TRBV27 | - | TGTGCCAGCAGTTTGGTGCGGGACACTGAAGCTTTCTTT | CASSLVRDTEAFF
- | TRBJ1-1 | TRBV5-1 | - | TGCGCCAGCAGCACCACGACAGCGAACACTGAAGCTTTCTTT | CASSTTTANTEAFF
- | TRBJ1-5 | TRBV11-1 | - | TGTGCCAGCAGCACCCAGGGGAATCAGCCCCAGCATTTT | CASSTQGNQPQHF
- | TRBJ2-7 | TRBV14 | - | TGTGCCAGCAGCCACGGGACACCTTCCTACGAGCAGTACTTC | CASSHGTPSYEQYF
- | TRBJ2-7 | TRBV27 | TRBD1 | TGTGCCAGCAGTCAACGGACAGGGGACCCTATGAAGGGTTACGAGCAGTACTTC | CASSQRTGDPMKGYEQYF
- | TRBJ2-3 | TRBV28 | TRBD1 | TGTGCCAGCCTGGGACAGTCCACAGATACGCAGTATTTT | CASLGQSTDTQYF
- | TRBJ2-5 | TRBV13 | - | TGTGCCAGCAGCTCGTGGACAGAACAAGAGACCCAGTACTTC | CASSSWTEQETQYF
- | TRBJ2-1 | TRBV27 | TRBD2 | TGTGCCAGCAGTTTAGTTAGCGGGAGGACTGAGGAGCAGTTCTTC | CASSLVSGRTEEQFF
- | TRBJ2-4 | TRBV5-6 | - | TGTGCCAGCAGCTTCTGGACAGCGAAAAACATTCAGTACTTC | CASSFWTAKNIQYF
once | TRBJ2-1 | TRBV6-1 | - | TGTGCCAGCAGTGAAGTAACCTACAATGAGCAGTTCTTC | CASSEVTYNEQFF
- | TRBJ1-2 | TRBV10-3 | - | TGTGCCATCAGTGTAGGTCAGGGAAACGGCTACACCTTC | CAISVGQGNGYTF
- | TRBJ1-2 | TRBV4-1 | - | TGCGCCAGCAGCCGTCTCATAGACAGATTGTCGGGTGGCTACACCTTC | CASSRLIDRLSGGYTF
- | TRBJ2-5 | TRBV9 | - | TGTGCCAGCAGCGTAGGGTACGGGTTGGAGACCCAGTACTTC | CASSVGYGLETQYF
- | TRBJ2-1 | TRBV28 | TRBD2 | TGTGCCAGCAGTGAAGCGGGGACGTACAATGAGCAGTTCTTC | CASSEAGTYNEQFF
- | TRBJ2-5 | TRBV15 | - | TGTGCCACCAGCCGAAGGACAGTGGGAACAAAAGAGACCCAGTACTTC | CATSRRTVGTKETQYF
- | TRBJ2-7 | TRBV6-5 | - | TGTGCCAGCAGCCAGACAGGCTACGAGCAGTACTTC | CASSQTGYEQYF
- | TRBJ1-1 | TRBV19 | - | TGTGCCAGTAGTCAGGCAGAAGGTGGAGCTTTCTTT | CASSQAEGGAFF
- | TRBJ2-5 | TRBV15 | - | TGTGCCACCAGCAGAGGCCCCGGGGGAAGTTATGAGACCCAGTACTTC | CATSRGPGGSYETQYF
- | TRBJ1-1 | TRBV9 | - | TGTGCCAGCAGCCGAGGGGCAGCGAACACTGAAGCTTTCTTT | CASSRGAANTEAFF
once | TRBJ1-5 | TRBV5-1 | - | TGCGCCAGCAGCTTATGGGGGGAGAGCAATCAGCCCCAGCATTTT | CASSLWGESNQPQHF
- | TRBJ2-7 | TRBV7-9 | TRBD1 | TGTGCCAGCAGCACGGGACAGGCCCGTTCCTACGAGCAGTACTTC | CASSTGQARSYEQYF
- | TRBJ1-3 | TRBV5-1 | - | TGCGCCAGCAGCTTGGGGGATTCGGGAAACACCATATATTTT | CASSLGDSGNTIYF
- | TRBJ1-2 | TRBV14 | TRBD1 | TGTGCCAGCAGCCAAGATGAAACAGGGGCCACCAGAGGCTACACCTTC | CASSQDETGATRGYTF
- | TRBJ2-1 | TRBV7-2 | TRBD1 | TGTGCCAGCAGCACCCAACTCGGACAGGGACGATACAATGAGCAGTTCTTC | CASSTQLGQGRYNEQFF
- | TRBJ2-7 | TRBV10-2 | - | TGCGCCAGCAGTGAGAAGACAGGAGCCTACGAGCAGTACTTC | CASSEKTGAYEQYF
- | TRBJ2-1 | TRBV27 | TRBD2 | TGTGCCAGCAGTAGGTTGGGACTAGCAAGCGGCAATGAGCAGTTCTTC | CASSRLGLASGNEQFF
- | TRBJ2-5 | TRBV4-2 | - | TGTGCCAGCAGCCAGCCCCCCACAGCCAGTCGGGAGACCCAGTACTTC | CASSQPPTASRETQYF
- | TRBJ1-4 | TRBV4-1 | TRBD1 | TGCGCCAGCAGCCCTGGGACAGGGTTCAAAAAACTGTTTTTT | CASSPGTGFKKLFF
- | TRBJ1-1 | TRBV6-1 | - | TGTGCCAGCAGTGAATTTGGGGGTACGAACACTGAAGCTTTCTTT | CASSEFGGTNTEAFF
- | TRBJ1-1 | TRBV6-4 | - | TGTGCCAGCTTGACCCGCCGGGACAATAACACTGAAGCTTTCTTT | CASLTRRDNNTEAFF
- | TRBJ2-7 | TRBV11-2 | - | TGTGCCAGCAGCCCCCTCAGGGGGGTTAGGTACTACGAGCAGTACTTC | CASSPLRGVRYYEQYF
- | TRBJ2-7 | TRBV6-1 | - | TGTGCCAGCAGTGAATTTGGTAGGGGCCCCTACGAGCAGTACTTC | CASSEFGRGPYEQYF
- | TRBJ2-1 | TRBV18 | - | TGTGCCAGCTCACCGCCCCGGGGGAGGGGGACCACCTACAATGAGCAGTTCTTC | CASSPPRGRGTTYNEQFF
- | TRBJ1-2 | TRBV6-6 | - | TGTGCCAGCAAGAGCTCCCTGAGGTACACCTTC | CASKSSLRYTF
- | TRBJ1-2 | TRBV2 | - | TGTGCCAGCTGGGGGACGATCAACTATGGCTACACCTTC | CASWGTINYGYTF
- | TRBJ2-5 | TRBV21-1 | - | TGTGCCAGCAGCAAAAGGGGGCAGACCCAGTACTTC | CASSKRGQTQYF
- | TRBJ2-3 | TRBV18 | - | TGTGCCAGCTCATTCTCGGTTCGGGGGCTGGGCCTACATACGCAGTATTTT | CASSFSVRGLGLHTQYF
- | TRBJ2-1 | TRBV30 | - | TGTGCCTGTCGGGACTACAATGAGCAGTTCTTC | CACRDYNEQFF
- | TRBJ1-5 | TRBV19 | - | TGTGCCAGTAGTACCCAGAATCAGCCCCAGCATTTT | CASSTQNQPQHF
- | TRBJ2-7 | TRBV7-9 | - | TGTGCCAGCAGCTTAGGGGGGTGGTACGAGCAGTACTTC | CASSLGGWYEQYF